This TCR beta chain originates from a study of glioma-infiltrating T cells. Points on this clonotype: A much larger clone lies one base from this, so it may be a read error.

Amplification of TCR alpha and beta CDR3 regions from RNA used iRepertoire nested multiplex PCR. MiXCR, run by TCRdb on the multiplex PCR reads, gives a single entry per CDR3 protein. The table includes 150,000 to 200,000 distinct CDR3 sequences, around 40% detected once. This clonotype was sampled from a human donor with low-grade glioma or glioblastoma, undergoing nonglioma brain surgery, or in good health (not recorded which). Sequencing was carried out using glioma tissue, nonneoplastic brain tissue, or PBMCs (not recorded which).

In DNA form, the CDR3 reads TGTGCCAGCAAACGACTAGCGGGAGTTGTCGAGCAGTACTTC. Its translation: CASKRLAGVVEQYF. This chain joins TRBV2 and TRBJ2-7; 12 bases are shared with TRBD2. The CDR3 contains 14 residues. From germline, CDR1 is SNHLY and CDR2 FYNNEI. V was clipped by 7 bases and J by 6 bases; unmatched bases: 7.